This is a list of T cell receptor beta chains from one sample in a study of cytomegalovirus exposure and HLA in healthy donors. This table comes from immunoSEQ multiplex PCR, and its TCRdb copy is limited to in-frame clones, with some not included. The data contain about 98,000 clones, around 80% of them singletons. Sequenced material: PBMCs. Receptors originate from a man aged 40-49 years in good health and CMV-seronegative. Both conserved end residues are part of each CDR3. A D gene is named only where the DNA matches it firmly. Part of the rows lack a size; the others show once, few, many or a class for expanded clones.

d_gene | j_gene | abundance | v_gene | CDR3nt | CDR3aa
NA | TRBJ1-1 | once | TRBV7-3 | TGTGCCAGCAGCACAACAGGGCTGAACACTGAAGCTTTCTTT | CASSTTGLNTEAFF
NA | TRBJ1-3 | NA | TRBV7-2 | TGTGCCAGCAGAGGGGGTCCCTCTGGAAACACCATATATTTT | CASRGGPSGNTIYF
TRBD1 | TRBJ1-6 | NA | TRBV19 | TGTGCCAGTAGCGGACACTCCCGGGACAGGGGACGTTCCTATAATTCACCCCTCCACTTT | CASSGHSRDRGRSYNSPLHF
TRBD1 | TRBJ1-2 | NA | TRBV4-2 | TGTGCCAGCAGCCAGGGACAGGGGGCGCGTTATGGCTACACCTTC | CASSQGQGARYGYTF
NA | TRBJ2-7 | few | TRBV7-9 | TGTGCCAGCAGCCTCGATTTGAGTATGTACGAGCAGTACTTC | CASSLDLSMYEQYF
NA | TRBJ1-1 | NA | TRBV5-1 | TGCGCCAGCAGCTTGGTCAGCGCGAACACTGAAGCTTTCTTT | CASSLVSANTEAFF
TRBD1 | TRBJ1-1 | NA | TRBV10-3 | TGTGCCATCATGGGGACAGACACTGAAGCTTTCTTT | CAIMGTDTEAFF
NA | TRBJ2-1 | NA | TRBV19 | TGTGCCAGTAGTATAGAGCCGAGGTACAATGAGCAGTTCTTC | CASSIEPRYNEQFF
NA | TRBJ1-4 | NA | TRBV9 | TGTGCCAGCAGCTACGGGTCGGAGAAACTGTTTTTT | CASSYGSEKLFF
TRBD1 | TRBJ1-1 | once | TRBV7-9 | TGTTCCAGCAGTACAGGGGCCACTGAAGCTTTCTTT | CSSSTGATEAFF
NA | TRBJ1-2 | NA | TRBV19 | TGTGCCAGCCGCGGGGGGCAAGGGAACTATGGCTACACCTTC | CASRGGQGNYGYTF
NA | TRBJ1-2 | NA | TRBV6-5 | TGTGCCAGCAGTTACAGACCGGGAAATTTCTATGGCTACACCTTC | CASSYRPGNFYGYTF
TRBD1 | TRBJ2-2 | NA | TRBV4-1 | TGCGCCAGCAGCCATCCTCAGGGGGCGGACACCGGGGAGCTGTTTTTT | CASSHPQGADTGELFF
NA | TRBJ1-6 | NA | TRBV5-1 | TGCGCCAGCAGCTTGGAGTCGGTGACAGACTCCACCGTCCTCCACTTT | CASSLESVTDSTVLHF
TRBD2 | TRBJ2-2 | NA | TRBV27 | TGTGCCAGCAGTTTCCAGCGGGGGGCCGGGGAGCTGTTTTTT | CASSFQRGAGELFF
TRBD1 | TRBJ2-2 | NA | TRBV2 | TGTGCCGGGACAGGGGTCACCGGGGAGCTGTTTTTT | CAGTGVTGELFF
TRBD1 | TRBJ2-1 | once | TRBV5-1 | TGCGCCAGCAGCTTGGCCAGGGACAGGTCCTACAATGAGCAGTTCTTC | CASSLARDRSYNEQFF
NA | TRBJ1-2 | NA | TRBV19 | TGTGCCAGTAACAGGGACGCCAACTATGGCTACACCTTC | CASNRDANYGYTF
TRBD2 | TRBJ2-1 | NA | TRBV11-2 | TGTGCCAGCAGCTTACTACTAGCGGGGAATTACAATGAGCAGTTCTTC | CASSLLLAGNYNEQFF
TRBD1 | TRBJ2-5 | NA | TRBV6-5 | TGTGCCAGCAGTTACCTCGGACAGGCGGCATGGCAGTACTTC | CASSYLGQAAWQYF